This T cell receptor (beta chain) was documented in a study of shared clonotypes between healthy human individuals (dated by TCRdb to about 2020). The study in broad terms: A couple of women and a few men aged 18 to 49 years were included in the cohort. For each donor, CD4 naive and CD4 memory were each given three plates, CD8 naive was given two plates, and CD8 memory was given one plate. To estimate repertoire size and how much clonotypes are shared between individuals, the study performed deep sequencing of blood TCR repertoires from roughly five healthy adults. To increase sequencing depth and limit assay-specific biases, TCR repertoire library preparation and sequencing were carried out by different laboratories using diverse techniques. Each donor's leukapheresis produced roughly between roughly 0.9 and 8.9 billion PBMCs.

Using the deep immunoSEQ assay, multiplex PCR amplified TCR CDR3 regions from genomic DNA. Extracted genomic DNA from each cell subset was spread evenly across all wells of several immunoSEQ 96-well plates, with each plate serving as a replicate. For sorted subsets, each replicate PCR was loaded with approximately 200 ng genomic DNA, equivalent to 25,000 to 30,000 T cell genomes. Purified libraries were measured with a Qubit 3.0 fluorometer, size-checked on a Bioanalyzer 2100, and measured again with the KAPA Library Quantification kit. Every immunoSEQ 96-well plate was sequenced on a dedicated single-read 150-cycle Illumina NextSeq 550 flow cell. The authors' pipeline ran thus. The immunoSEQ output contained only junctional sequences without quality scores, so filtering could not match that applied to full-length reads. To assign V/J genes and CDR3, sequences were annotated using PyIR, a Python wrapper for IgBLAST v1.9, with IMGT germline references. Reads were filtered out if the reads had weak V/J assignments (E-value above 1e-6), no CDR3, stop codons, out-of-frame junctions, or ambiguous translated residues. V3J clonotypes were defined by identical inferred V gene, J gene, and CDR3 amino acid sequence. Percentage overlap between repertoires was calculated by dividing the number of shared unique clonotypes by the size of the smaller repertoire. Repertoire richness was assessed with RTK rarefaction, the Chao1 estimator, and Recon v2.1 estimates of unobserved clonotypes. For all TCRbeta clonotypes obtained by the gDNA method from four donors, generation probabilities were computed with OLGA. As stored in TCRdb, this immuneACCESS dataset retains in-frame rearrangements with V and J assigned. A fraction of the clones does not appear; measured against another copy, unresolved V genes explain less than half of the discrepancy, and the remainder lacks a known reason. V, J and clone size derive from that table, while D and trimming were established from the DNA sequence. Within this sample are about 1 million clones, with roughly 75% of them counted one time only. About 1.5% of the sample is in the top ten clones.

As for this clone: The specificity of this receptor is unknown. Base qualities are not at hand, and no much larger clone is one base apart.

Donors were healthy HIV-negative adults with no recently reported acute infections or vaccinations. Every donor was a Caucasian adult residing in Nashville, Tennessee, USA. Magnetic negative selection was used to enrich CD4+ T cells, after which naive cells were positively selected on CD45RA and the negative fraction became the memory subset. Blood was collected by leukapheresis, and PBMCs were isolated by Ficoll-Histopaque density gradient centrifugation and then cryopreserved in liquid nitrogen vapor phase. Purity and quantity of every magnetically sorted T cell population were checked by analytical flow cytometry. Genomic DNA was isolated from every sorted fraction and measured by UV absorbance on a Nanodrop 2000c. Summary of the overall study and its limitations: About 5% of naive CD4, 3.5% of naive CD8, about 2.1% of memory CD4, and roughly 0.4% of memory CD8 clonotypes were shared across several donors. Because the study included only a small number of donors, the genetic and exposure-history diversity represented was limited. Sampling was restricted to blood, and TCR repertoires in tissue are likely to differ from TCR repertoires in blood. Pairwise subsampling led to the expectation that sequencing depth would affect the degree of clonotype sharing among donors. Naive subsets generally had larger estimated clonotype richness than memory subsets. Compared with non-shared clonotypes, clonotypes shared by all four sorted-subset donors had higher generation probabilities. Even with the large sequencing depth, rarefaction of the sorted-subset datasets indicated that sequencing was incomplete.

Measured from the cysteine to the phenylalanine, the CDR3 is 16 residues long. Here the CDR3 DNA is all that survives: 48 bases in frame from base 1. Ends trimmed: V by 3 bases, J by 7 bases; bases unmatched to a gene: 8. For CDR1 and CDR2, the germline V gene lists SGHRS and YFSETQ. This clonotype was sampled from a man younger than 35 in good health. Sequencing was performed on memory CD4+ T cells sorted from blood. The sample's cell subset or site label, in plain terms: CD45RA-negative fraction. Rearrangement joined TRBV5-1 to TRBJ1-3, and 12 junctional nucleotides match TRBD1. The DNA is as follows: TGCGCCAGCAGCTCCTCTGGGACAGGGGGCGCGAACACCATATATTTT. This translates into CASSSSGTGGANTIYF.